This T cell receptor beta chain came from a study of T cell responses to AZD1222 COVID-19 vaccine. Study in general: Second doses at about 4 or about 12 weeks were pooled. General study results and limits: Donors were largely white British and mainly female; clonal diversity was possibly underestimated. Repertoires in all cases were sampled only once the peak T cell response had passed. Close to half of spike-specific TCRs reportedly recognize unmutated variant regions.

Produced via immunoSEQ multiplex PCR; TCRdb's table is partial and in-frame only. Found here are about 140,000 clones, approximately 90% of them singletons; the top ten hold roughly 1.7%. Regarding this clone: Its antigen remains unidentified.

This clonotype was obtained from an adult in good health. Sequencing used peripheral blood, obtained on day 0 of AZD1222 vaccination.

The CDR3 loop reads CACLRRENNSPLHF. The CDR3 DNA reads as TGTGCCTGCCTCCGACGGGAAAATAATTCACCCCTCCACTTT. The chain has TRBV30 and TRBJ1-6; unclear D gene. The CDR3 length is 14 residues. Looked up from germline, CDR1 is GTSNPN and CDR2 is SVGIG (reference sequence). Trimming removed 6 bases from V and 5 bases from J, with 14 bases in between.